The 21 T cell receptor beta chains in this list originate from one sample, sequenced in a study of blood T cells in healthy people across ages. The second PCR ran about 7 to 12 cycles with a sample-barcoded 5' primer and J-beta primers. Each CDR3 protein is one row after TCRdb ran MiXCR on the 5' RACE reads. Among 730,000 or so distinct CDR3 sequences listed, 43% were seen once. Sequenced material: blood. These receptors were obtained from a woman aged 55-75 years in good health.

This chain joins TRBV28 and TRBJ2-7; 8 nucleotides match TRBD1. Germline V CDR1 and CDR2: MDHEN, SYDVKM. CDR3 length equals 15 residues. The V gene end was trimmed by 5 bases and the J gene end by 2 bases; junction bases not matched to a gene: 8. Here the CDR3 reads CASSTLDRAPYEQYF. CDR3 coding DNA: TGTGCCAGCAGTACCCTGGACAGGGCCCCCTACGAGCAGTACTTC. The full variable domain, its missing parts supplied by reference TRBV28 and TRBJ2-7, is DVKVTQSSRYLVKRTGEKVFLECVQDMDHENMFWYRQDPGLGLRLIYFSYDVKMKEKGDIPEGYSVSREKKERFSLILESASTNQTSMYLCASSTLDRAPYEQYFGPGTRLTVT.

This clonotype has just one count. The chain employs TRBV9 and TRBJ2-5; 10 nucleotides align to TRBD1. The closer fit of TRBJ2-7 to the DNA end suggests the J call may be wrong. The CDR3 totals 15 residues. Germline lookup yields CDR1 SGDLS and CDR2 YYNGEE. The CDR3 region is CASSVDGDRGYEQYF. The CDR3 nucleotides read TGTGCCAGCAGCGTAGATGGGGACAGGGGCTACGAGCAGTACTTC.

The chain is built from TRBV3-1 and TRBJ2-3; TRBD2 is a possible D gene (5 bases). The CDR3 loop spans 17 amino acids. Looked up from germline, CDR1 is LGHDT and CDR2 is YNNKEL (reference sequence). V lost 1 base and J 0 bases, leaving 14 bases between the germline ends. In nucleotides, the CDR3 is TGTGCCAGCAGCCAAGGCTGGACTCACGAAAGCACAGATACGCAGTATTTT. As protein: CASSQGWTHESTDTQYF.

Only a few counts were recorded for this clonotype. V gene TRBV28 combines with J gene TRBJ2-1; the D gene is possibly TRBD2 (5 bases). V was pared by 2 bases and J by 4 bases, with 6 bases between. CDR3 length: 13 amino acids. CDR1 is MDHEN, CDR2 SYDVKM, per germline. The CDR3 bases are TGTGCCAGCAGTTTAACTAGGTACAATGAGCAGTTCTTC. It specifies CASSLTRYNEQFF. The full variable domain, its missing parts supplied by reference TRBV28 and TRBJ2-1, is DVKVTQSSRYLVKRTGEKVFLECVQDMDHENMFWYRQDPGLGLRLIYFSYDVKMKEKGDIPEGYSVSREKKERFSLILESASTNQTSMYLCASSLTRYNEQFFGPGTRLTVL.

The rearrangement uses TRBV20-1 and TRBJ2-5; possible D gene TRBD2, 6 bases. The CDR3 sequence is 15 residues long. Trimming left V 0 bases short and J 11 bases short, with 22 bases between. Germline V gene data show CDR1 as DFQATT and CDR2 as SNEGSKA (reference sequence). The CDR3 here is CSARDPKGLRYEQYF. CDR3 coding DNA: TGCAGTGCTAGAGATCCAAAGGGACTCCGCTATGAGCAGTACTTC.

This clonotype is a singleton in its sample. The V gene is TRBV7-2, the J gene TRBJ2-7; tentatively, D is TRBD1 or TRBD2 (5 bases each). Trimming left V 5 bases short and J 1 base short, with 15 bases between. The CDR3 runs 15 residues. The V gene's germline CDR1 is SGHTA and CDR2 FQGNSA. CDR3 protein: CASSTPGRGSYEQYF. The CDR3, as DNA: TGTGCCAGCAGCACTCCGGGACGGGGATCCTACGAGCAGTACTTC.

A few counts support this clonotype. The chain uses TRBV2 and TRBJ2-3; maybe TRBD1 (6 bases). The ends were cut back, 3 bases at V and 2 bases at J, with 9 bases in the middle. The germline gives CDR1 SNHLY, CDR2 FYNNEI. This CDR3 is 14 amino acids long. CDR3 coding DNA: TGTGCCAGCAGTGAGAACAGGGACACAGATACGCAGTATTTT. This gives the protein CASSENRDTDTQYF. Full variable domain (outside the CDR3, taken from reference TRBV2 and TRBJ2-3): EPEVTQTPSHQVTQMGQEVILRCVPISNHLYFYWYRQILGQKVEFLVSFYNNEISEKSEIFDDQFSVERPDGSNFTLKIRSTKLEDSAMYFCASSENRDTDTQYFGPGTRLTVL.

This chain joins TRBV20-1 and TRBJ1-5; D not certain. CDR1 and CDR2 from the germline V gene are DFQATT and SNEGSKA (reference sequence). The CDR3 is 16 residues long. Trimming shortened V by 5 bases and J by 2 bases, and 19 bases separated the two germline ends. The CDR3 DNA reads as TGCAGTGCTCGACCCGTGTGGGGAGACGGCAATCAGCCCCAGCATTTT. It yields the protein CSARPVWGDGNQPQHF.

CDR3 DNA: TGTGCCAGCAGCCACGGGAGTAGCAATCAGCCCCAGCATTTT. This translates into CASSHGSSNQPQHF. The rearrangement uses TRBV9 and TRBJ1-5; D uncertain. The CDR3 has 14 residues. Germline V gene sequence: CDR1 SGDLS, CDR2 YYNGEE. Trimming removed 4 bases at V and 0 bases at J, with 8 bases between.

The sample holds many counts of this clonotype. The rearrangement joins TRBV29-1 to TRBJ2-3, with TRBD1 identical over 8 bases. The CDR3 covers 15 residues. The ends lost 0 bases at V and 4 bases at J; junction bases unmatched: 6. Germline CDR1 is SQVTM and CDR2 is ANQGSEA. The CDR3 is CSVEEQGEVADTQYF. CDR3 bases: TGCAGCGTTGAAGAACAGGGGGAGGTGGCAGATACGCAGTATTTT.

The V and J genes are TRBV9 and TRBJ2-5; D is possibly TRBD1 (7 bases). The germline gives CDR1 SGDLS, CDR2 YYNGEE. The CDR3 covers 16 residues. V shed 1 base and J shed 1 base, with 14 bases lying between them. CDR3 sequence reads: CASSVLGGQLQETQYF. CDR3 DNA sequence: TGTGCCAGCAGCGTACTGGGGGGACAGCTCCAAGAGACCCAGTACTTC.

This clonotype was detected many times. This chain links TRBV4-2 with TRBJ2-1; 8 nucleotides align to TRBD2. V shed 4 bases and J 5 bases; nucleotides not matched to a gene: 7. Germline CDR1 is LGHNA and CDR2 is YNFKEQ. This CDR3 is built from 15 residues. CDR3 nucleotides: TGTGCCAGCAGCCCTGAACTAGCGGAAAACAATGAGCAGTTCTTC. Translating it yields CASSPELAENNEQFF.

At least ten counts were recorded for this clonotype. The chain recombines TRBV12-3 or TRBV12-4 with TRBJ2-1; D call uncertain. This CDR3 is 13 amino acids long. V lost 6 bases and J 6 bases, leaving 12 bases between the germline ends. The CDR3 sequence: CASSPDIGNEQFF. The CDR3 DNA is TGTGCCAGCAGCCCAGACATCGGCAATGAGCAGTTCTTC.

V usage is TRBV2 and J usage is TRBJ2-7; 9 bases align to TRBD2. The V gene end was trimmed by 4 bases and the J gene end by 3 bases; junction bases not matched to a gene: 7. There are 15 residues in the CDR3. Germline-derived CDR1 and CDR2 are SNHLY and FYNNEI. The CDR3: CASSVESGGIYEQYF. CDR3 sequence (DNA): TGTGCCAGCAGTGTCGAAAGCGGGGGGATCTACGAGCAGTACTTC.

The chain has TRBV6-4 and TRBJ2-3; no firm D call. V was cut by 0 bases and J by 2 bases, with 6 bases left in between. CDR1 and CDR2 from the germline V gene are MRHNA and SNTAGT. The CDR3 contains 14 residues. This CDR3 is CASSDSYDTDTQYF. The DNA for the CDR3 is TGTGCCAGCAGTGACTCGTACGACACAGATACGCAGTATTTT.

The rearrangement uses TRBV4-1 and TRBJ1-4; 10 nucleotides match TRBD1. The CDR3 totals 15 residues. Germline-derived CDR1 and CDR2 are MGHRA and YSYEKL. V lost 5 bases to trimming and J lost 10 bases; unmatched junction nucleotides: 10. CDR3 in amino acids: CASSAARGTGVKLFF. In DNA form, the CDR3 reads TGCGCCAGCAGCGCCGCGCGGGGGACAGGGGTAAAACTGTTTTTT.

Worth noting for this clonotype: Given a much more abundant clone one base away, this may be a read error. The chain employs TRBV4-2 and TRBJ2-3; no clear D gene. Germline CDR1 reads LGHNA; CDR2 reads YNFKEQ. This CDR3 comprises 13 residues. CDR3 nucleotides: TGTGCCAGCGGCCAAGATATAACAGATACGCAGTATTTT. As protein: CASGQDITDTQYF.

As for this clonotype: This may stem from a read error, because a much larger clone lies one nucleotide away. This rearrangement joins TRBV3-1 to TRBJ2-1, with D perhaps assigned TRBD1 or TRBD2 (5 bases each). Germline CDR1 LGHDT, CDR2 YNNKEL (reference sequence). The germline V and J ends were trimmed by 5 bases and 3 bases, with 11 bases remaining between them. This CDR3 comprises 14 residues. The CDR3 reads CASSGGQFYNEQFF. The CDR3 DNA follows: TGTGCCAGCAGCGGAGGACAATTCTACAATGAGCAGTTCTTC.

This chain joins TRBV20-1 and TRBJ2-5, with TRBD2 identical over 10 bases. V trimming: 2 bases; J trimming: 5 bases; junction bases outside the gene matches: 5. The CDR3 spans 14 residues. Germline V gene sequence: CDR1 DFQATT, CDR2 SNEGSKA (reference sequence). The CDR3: CSARPPSGGETQYF. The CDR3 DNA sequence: TGCAGTGCTAGACCCCCTAGCGGGGGTGAGACCCAGTACTTC.

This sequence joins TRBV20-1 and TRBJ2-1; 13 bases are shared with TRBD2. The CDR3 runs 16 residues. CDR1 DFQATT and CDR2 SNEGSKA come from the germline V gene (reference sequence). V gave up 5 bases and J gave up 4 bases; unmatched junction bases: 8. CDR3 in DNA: TGCAGTGCTTCCGTACTAGCGGGGGGGATATACAATGAGCAGTTCTTC. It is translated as CSASVLAGGIYNEQFF.

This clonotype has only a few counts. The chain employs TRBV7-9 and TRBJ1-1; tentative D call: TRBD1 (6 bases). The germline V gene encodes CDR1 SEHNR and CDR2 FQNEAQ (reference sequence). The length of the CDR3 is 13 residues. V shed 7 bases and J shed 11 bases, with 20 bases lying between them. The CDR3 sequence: CASTLSEGGRAFF. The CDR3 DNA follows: TGTGCCAGCACCCTTTCCGAGGGGGGTAGGGCTTTCTTT.